One sample yielded the 11 T cell receptor beta chains listed below, sequenced in a study of blood T cell repertoires in COVID-19. Sequencing was performed with immunoSEQ multiplex PCR; in TCRdb, only in-frame clones are kept and a portion is missing. The sample lists a few hundred thousand clones; more than 75% were seen once. Sequenced material: PBMCs or T cells enriched from blood (not recorded which). The receptors originated from a woman aged 25 to 39 who had recovered from COVID-19.

The V call is TRBV24-1, the J call TRBJ2-3; TRBD1 might be the D (6 bases). The CDR3 is made up of 16 amino acids. The germline V and J ends were trimmed by 5 bases and 1 base, with 15 bases remaining between them. Germline-derived CDR1 and CDR2 are KGHDR and SFDVKD. CDR3 protein: CATSVQGSAGTDTQYF. For the CDR3, the DNA is TGTGCCACCAGTGTCCAGGGGTCGGCGGGCACAGATACGCAGTATTTT.

Only one count was recorded for this clone. This rearrangement joins TRBV9 to TRBJ2-5, with 7 bases matching TRBD2. V gave up 0 bases and J gave up 2 bases; unmatched junction bases: 7. CDR3 length: 16 residues. In germline, CDR1 is SGDLS, CDR2 YYNGEE. The CDR3 reads CASSVGQSSGQETQYF. DNA for the CDR3: TGTGCCAGCAGCGTAGGCCAGTCTAGCGGACAAGAGACCCAGTACTTC.

The chain combines TRBV18 with TRBJ2-7; D gene ambiguous. The V and J ends lost 4 bases and 2 bases respectively, with 9 bases between them. In germline, CDR1 is KGHSH, CDR2 LQKENI. This CDR3 is built from 13 residues. This chain's CDR3 is CASSQAGPYEQYF. The CDR3 bases are TGTGCCAGCTCACAGGCAGGTCCCTACGAGCAGTACTTC.

Worth noting for this clone: One junction end does not reproduce the germline sequence, and a read error may be involved. The V gene is TRBV27, the J gene TRBJ2-1, with 12 bases fitting TRBD2. The CDR3 totals 14 residues. Germline CDR1 is MNHEY and CDR2 is SMNVEV (reference sequence). In DNA form, the CDR3 reads TGTGCCAGCAATCTAGCGGGGGGGTTAAATGGGCAGTTCTTC. This encodes CASNLAGGLNGQFF.

In regard to this clone: Other DNA sequences of this sample code for an identical CDR3. The chain employs TRBV19 and TRBJ1-5, with 7 bases matching TRBD1. Trimming took 2 bases from V and 7 from J; bases not matched to a gene: 2. CDR1 LNHDA and CDR2 SQIVND come from the germline V gene (reference sequence). The CDR3 spans 13 residues. CDR3 nucleotides: TGTGCCAGTAGTATACAGGGGGGACAGCCCCAGCATTTT. This gives the protein CASSIQGGQPQHF.

CDR3 sequence (DNA): TGTGCCAGCAGCTTAGGGGTAGGAGGAGGCGAGCAGTACTTC. It is translated as CASSLGVGGGEQYF. This rearrangement joins TRBV11-2 to TRBJ2-7, with D tentatively TRBD2 (5 bases). This CDR3 spans 14 amino acids. V lost 1 base to trimming and J lost 6 bases, with 13 bases between them. Germline values: CDR1 SGHAT, CDR2 FQNNGV.

The V call is TRBV3-1 (or the pseudogene TRBV3-2), the J call TRBJ1-2, with TRBD1 identical over 8 bases. Unmatched junction bases numbered 9, after V lost 2 bases and J lost 7 bases. Germline CDR1 LGHDT, CDR2 YNNKEL (reference sequence). The CDR3 runs 15 residues. This CDR3 reads CASSQRITGGGGYTF. The DNA of the CDR3 is TGTGCCAGCAGCCAACGTATTACAGGGGGTGGTGGCTACACCTTC.

The chain employs TRBV2 and TRBJ2-1; 11 bases line up with TRBD2. With 5 bases clipped from V and 9 bases from J, the junction kept 12 bases outside the gene matches. The CDR3 totals 16 residues. Germline V gives CDR1 SNHLY, CDR2 FYNNEI. CDR3 sequence: CASSQGIAGGFIEQFF. The DNA for the CDR3 is TGTGCCAGCAGTCAAGGCATAGCGGGGGGGTTCATTGAGCAGTTCTTC.

To note about this clone: Other DNA sequences in this specimen translate into the identical CDR3. The chain combines TRBV7-2 with TRBJ1-1; 9 nucleotides match TRBD1. The CDR3 is 14 residues long. J lost 5 bases, V lost 4 bases, and 5 bases had no gene match. Germline-derived CDR1 and CDR2 are SGHTA and FQGNSA. The CDR3 loop is CASSSTGGRTEAFF. The CDR3 nucleotides read TGTGCCAGCAGCTCGACAGGGGGTAGGACTGAAGCTTTCTTT.

The rearrangement uses TRBV4-1 and TRBJ2-3, with D possibly matching TRBD2 (5 bases). The CDR3 consists of 16 residues. V lost 4 bases and J 0 bases, leaving 14 bases between the germline ends. Germline values: CDR1 MGHRA, CDR2 YSYEKL. The CDR3 sequence: CASSPQVWESTDTQYF. CDR3 nucleotide sequence: TGCGCCAGCAGCCCGCAGGTTTGGGAGAGCACAGATACGCAGTATTTT.

The gene calls are TRBV3-1 (or the pseudogene TRBV3-2) and TRBJ2-5, with 7 positions matching TRBD2. This CDR3 has 14 amino acids. Germline V gives CDR1 LGHDT, CDR2 YNNKEL (reference sequence). After removal of 6 bases from V and 5 bases from J, the junction contained 9 bases not matched to a gene. DNA for the CDR3: TGTGCCAGCAGGACGGGGGGTACCGGGGAGACCCAGTACTTC. It specifies CASRTGGTGETQYF.